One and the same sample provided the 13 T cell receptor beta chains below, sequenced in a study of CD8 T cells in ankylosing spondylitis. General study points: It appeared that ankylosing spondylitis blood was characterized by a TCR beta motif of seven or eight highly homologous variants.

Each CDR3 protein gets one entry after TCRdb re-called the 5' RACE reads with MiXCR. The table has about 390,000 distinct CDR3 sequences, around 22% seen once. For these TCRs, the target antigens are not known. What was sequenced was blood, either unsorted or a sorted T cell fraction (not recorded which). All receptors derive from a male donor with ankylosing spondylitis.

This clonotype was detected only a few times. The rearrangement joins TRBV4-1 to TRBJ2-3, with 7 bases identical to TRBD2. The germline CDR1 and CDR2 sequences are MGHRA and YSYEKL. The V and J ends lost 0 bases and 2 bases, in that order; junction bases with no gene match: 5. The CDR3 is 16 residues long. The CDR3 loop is CASSQDRGGNTDTQYF. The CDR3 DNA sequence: TGCGCCAGCAGCCAAGATCGCGGGGGAAACACAGATACGCAGTATTTT.

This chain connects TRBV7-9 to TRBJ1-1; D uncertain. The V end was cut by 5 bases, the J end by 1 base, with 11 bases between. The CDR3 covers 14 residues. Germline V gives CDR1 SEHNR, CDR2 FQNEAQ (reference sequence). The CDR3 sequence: CASSRSRQNTEAFF. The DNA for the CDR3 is TGTGCCAGCAGCCGAAGCCGCCAGAACACTGAAGCTTTCTTT.

Written as DNA, the CDR3 is TGTGCCAGCACTCTAGCGGGAGAAAGGGGCAATGAGCAGTTCTTC. As protein: CASTLAGERGNEQFF. The chain links TRBV28 to TRBJ2-1; 10 bases map to TRBD2. The CDR3 runs 15 residues. CDR1 MDHEN and CDR2 SYDVKM come from the germline V gene. The V segment lost 7 bases and the J segment 6 bases; nucleotides outside the gene matches: 9.

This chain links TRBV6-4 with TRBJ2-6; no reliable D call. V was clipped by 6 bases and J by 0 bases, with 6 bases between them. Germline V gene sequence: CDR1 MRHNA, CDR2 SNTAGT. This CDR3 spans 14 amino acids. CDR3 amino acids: CASSADSGANVLTF. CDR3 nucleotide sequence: TGTGCCAGCAGCGCAGACTCTGGGGCCAACGTCCTGACTTTC.

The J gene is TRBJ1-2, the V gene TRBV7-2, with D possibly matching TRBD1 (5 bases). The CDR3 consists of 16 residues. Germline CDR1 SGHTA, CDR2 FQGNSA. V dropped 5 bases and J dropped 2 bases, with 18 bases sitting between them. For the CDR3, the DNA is TGTGCCAGCAGCCCTTCCCGTATGGACAAGAACTATGGCTACACCTTC. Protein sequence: CASSPSRMDKNYGYTF.

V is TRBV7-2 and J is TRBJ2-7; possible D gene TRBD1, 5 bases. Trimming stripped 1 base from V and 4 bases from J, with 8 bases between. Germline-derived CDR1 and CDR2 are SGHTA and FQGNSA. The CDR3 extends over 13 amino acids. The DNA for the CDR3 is TGTGCCAGCAGCTTAGGACAGCGTTACGAGCAGTACTTC. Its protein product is CASSLGQRYEQYF.

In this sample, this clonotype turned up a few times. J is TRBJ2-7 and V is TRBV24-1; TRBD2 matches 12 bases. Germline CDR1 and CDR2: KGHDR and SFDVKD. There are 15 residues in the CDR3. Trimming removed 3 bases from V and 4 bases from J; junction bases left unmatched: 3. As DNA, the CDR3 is TGTGCCACCAGTGATCGACTAGCGGGAGTTTACGAGCAGTACTTC. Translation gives CATSDRLAGVYEQYF.

The CDR3 DNA sequence: TGTGCCAGCTCACCGACAGGGTTGTGGACCCAGTACTTC. It is translated as CASSPTGLWTQYF. The chain combines TRBV18 with TRBJ2-5; 7 positions match TRBD1. The germline CDR1 and CDR2 sequences are KGHSH and LQKENI. Germline trimming cut 3 bases from V and 7 bases from J; bases unmatched to any gene: 5. The CDR3 runs 13 residues.

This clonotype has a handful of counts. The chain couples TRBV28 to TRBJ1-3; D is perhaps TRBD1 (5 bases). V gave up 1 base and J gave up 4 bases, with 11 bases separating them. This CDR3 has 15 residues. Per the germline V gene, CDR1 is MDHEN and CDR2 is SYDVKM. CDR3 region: CASSLSGSLGNTIYF. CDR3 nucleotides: TGTGCCAGCAGTTTATCAGGGTCTTTGGGAAACACCATATATTTT. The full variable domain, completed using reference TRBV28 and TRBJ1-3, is DVKVTQSSRYLVKRTGEKVFLECVQDMDHENMFWYRQDPGLGLRLIYFSYDVKMKEKGDIPEGYSVSREKKERFSLILESASTNQTSMYLCASSLSGSLGNTIYFGEGSWLTVV.

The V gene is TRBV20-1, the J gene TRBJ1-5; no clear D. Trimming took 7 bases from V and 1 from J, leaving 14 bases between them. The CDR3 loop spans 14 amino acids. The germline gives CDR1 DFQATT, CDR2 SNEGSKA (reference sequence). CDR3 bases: TGCAGTGTAAGAGGACCCGGGAGCAATCAGCCCCAGCATTTT. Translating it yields CSVRGPGSNQPQHF.

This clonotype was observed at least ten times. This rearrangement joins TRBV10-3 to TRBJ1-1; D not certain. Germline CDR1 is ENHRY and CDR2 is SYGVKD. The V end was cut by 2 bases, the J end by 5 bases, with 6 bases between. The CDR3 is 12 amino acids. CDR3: CAISEPGTEAFF. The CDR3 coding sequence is TGTGCCATCAGTGAGCCGGGTACTGAAGCTTTCTTT.

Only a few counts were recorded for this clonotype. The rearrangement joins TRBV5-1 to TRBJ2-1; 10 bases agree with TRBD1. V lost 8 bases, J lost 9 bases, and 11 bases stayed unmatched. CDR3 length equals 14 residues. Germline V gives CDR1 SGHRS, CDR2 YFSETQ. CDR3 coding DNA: TGCGCCAGTTCCGGGACAGGGGCCCCTCTTGAGCAGTTCTTC. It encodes CASSGTGAPLEQFF.

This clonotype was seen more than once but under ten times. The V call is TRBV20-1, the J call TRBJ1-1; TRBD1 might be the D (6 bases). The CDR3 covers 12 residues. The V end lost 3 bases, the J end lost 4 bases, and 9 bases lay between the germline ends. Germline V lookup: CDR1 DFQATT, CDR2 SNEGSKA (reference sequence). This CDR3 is CSASRGFTEAFF. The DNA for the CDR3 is TGCAGTGCTAGTAGGGGGTTCACTGAAGCTTTCTTT.